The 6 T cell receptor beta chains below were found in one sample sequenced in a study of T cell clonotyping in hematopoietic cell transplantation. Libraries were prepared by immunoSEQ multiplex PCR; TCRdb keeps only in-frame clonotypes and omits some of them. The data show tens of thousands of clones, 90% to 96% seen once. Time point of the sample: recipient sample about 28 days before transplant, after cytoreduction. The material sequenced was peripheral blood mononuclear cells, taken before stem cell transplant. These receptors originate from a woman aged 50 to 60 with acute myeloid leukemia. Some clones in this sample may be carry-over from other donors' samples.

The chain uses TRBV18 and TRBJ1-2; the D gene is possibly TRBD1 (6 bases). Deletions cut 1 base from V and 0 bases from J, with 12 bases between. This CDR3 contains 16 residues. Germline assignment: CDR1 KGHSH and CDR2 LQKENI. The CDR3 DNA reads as TGTGCCAGCTCACCACAAGGCAGGGGATCTAACTATGGCTACACCTTC. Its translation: CASSPQGRGSNYGYTF.

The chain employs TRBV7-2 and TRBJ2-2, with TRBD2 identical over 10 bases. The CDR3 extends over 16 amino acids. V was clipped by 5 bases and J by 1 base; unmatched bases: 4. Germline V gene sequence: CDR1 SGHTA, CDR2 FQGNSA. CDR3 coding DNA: TGTGCCAGCAGCCGAACTAGCGGGGTGAACACCGGGGAGCTGTTTTTT. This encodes CASSRTSGVNTGELFF.

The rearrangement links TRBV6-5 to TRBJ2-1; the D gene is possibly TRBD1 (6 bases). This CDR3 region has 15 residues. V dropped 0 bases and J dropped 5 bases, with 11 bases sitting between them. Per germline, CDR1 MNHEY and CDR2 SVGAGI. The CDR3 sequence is CASSYSQGGHNEQFF. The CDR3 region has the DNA TGTGCCAGCAGTTACTCACAGGGTGGTCACAATGAGCAGTTCTTC.

The CDR3 sequence is CASSLVGVGDEQYF. Here the CDR3 DNA reads TGCGCCAGCAGCTTGGTAGGGGTTGGCGACGAGCAGTACTTC. This chain uses TRBV5-1 with TRBJ2-7; D perhaps matches TRBD1 (5 bases). The germline gives CDR1 SGHRS, CDR2 YFSETQ. The CDR3 extends over 14 amino acids. Trimming took 0 bases from V and 5 from J, leaving 12 bases between them.

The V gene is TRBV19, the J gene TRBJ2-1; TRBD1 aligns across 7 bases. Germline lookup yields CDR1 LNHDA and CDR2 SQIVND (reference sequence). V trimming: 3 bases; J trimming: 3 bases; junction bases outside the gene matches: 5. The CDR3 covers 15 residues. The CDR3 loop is CASSIRQGVYNEQFF. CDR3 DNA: TGTGCCAGTAGTATTCGACAGGGAGTCTACAATGAGCAGTTCTTC.

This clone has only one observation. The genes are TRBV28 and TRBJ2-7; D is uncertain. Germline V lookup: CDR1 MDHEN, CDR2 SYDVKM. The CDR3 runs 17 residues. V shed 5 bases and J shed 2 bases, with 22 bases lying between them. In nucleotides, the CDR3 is TGTGCCAGCAGTGGACCGCGCCCCTTAGGTAACGCCTACGAGCAGTACTTC. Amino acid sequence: CASSGPRPLGNAYEQYF. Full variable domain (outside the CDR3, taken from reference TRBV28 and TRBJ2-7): DVKVTQSSRYLVKRTGEKVFLECVQDMDHENMFWYRQDPGLGLRLIYFSYDVKMKEKGDIPEGYSVSREKKERFSLILESASTNQTSMYLCASSGPRPLGNAYEQYFGPGTRLTVT.